The 15 T cell receptor beta chains below come from one sample, sequenced in a study of T cell responses to AZD1222 COVID-19 vaccine. Libraries were prepared by immunoSEQ multiplex PCR; TCRdb keeps only in-frame clonotypes and omits some of them. The sample gives around 160,000 clones, 94% of which show up once; about 0.6% is in the top ten. The starting material was peripheral blood, obtained on day 0 of AZD1222 vaccination. These receptors all stem from an adult in good health.

The J gene is TRBJ1-6, the V gene TRBV3-1 (or the pseudogene TRBV3-2), with no clear D. This CDR3 spans 17 amino acids. The germline gives CDR1 LGHDT, CDR2 YNNKEL (reference sequence). The V gene lost 1 base and the J gene lost 0 bases, with 10 bases spanning the gap. CDR3 loop: CASSQGPASSYNSPLHF. CDR3 DNA: TGTGCCAGCAGCCAAGGCCCCGCGAGCTCCTATAATTCACCCCTCCACTTT.

The CDR3 loop is CASGLVLGGFVDTQYF. The CDR3 region has the DNA TGTGCTAGTGGTTTGGTACTGGGGGGATTCGTAGATACGCAGTATTTT. This chain connects TRBV12-5 to TRBJ2-3, with D possibly being TRBD2 (6 bases). The germline V gene has CDR1 LGHNT and CDR2 FRNRAP. V gave up 0 bases and J gave up 5 bases, with 15 bases separating them. The CDR3 runs to 16 residues.

The rearrangement links TRBV2 to TRBJ2-3; 7 bases align to TRBD2. CDR1 and CDR2 (germline): SNHLY, FYNNEI. The CDR3 loop spans 17 amino acids. The trim removed 0 bases at V and 4 bases at J, leaving 10 bases unmatched. The CDR3 loop is CASSEAEWEGRADTQYF. Here the CDR3 DNA reads TGTGCCAGCAGTGAAGCGGAGTGGGAGGGCCGGGCAGATACGCAGTATTTT.

This rearrangement joins TRBV30 to TRBJ1-4; 8 positions agree with TRBD1. The ends lost 0 bases at V and 6 bases at J; junction bases unmatched: 3. In germline, CDR1 is GTSNPN, CDR2 SVGIG (reference sequence). CDR3 length equals 14 residues. CDR3 nucleotide sequence: TGTGCCTGGAGTGTAGTCAGGGGGCATGAAAAACTGTTTTTT. Protein: CAWSVVRGHEKLFF.

The table lists this clone with a count of one. The V call is TRBV24-1, the J call TRBJ1-1, with 7 bases that match TRBD1. The CDR3 consists of 12 residues. Trimming cost V 4 bases and J 11 bases; bases outside gene matches: 6. CDR1 KGHDR and CDR2 SFDVKD come from the germline V gene. In nucleotides, the CDR3 is TGTGCCACCAGTGACCGGGACAGTTCGGCTTTCTTT. It is translated as CATSDRDSSAFF.

V and J are TRBV28 and TRBJ2-1, with TRBD2 as a possible D gene (6 bases). Trimming shortened V by 6 bases and J by 10 bases, and 13 bases separated the two germline ends. The CDR3 extends over 12 amino acids. Germline assignment: CDR1 MDHEN and CDR2 SYDVKM. The CDR3 loop is CASRDPGLEQFF. CDR3 DNA sequence: TGTGCCAGCAGAGACCCGGGACTGGAGCAGTTCTTC.

This sequence joins TRBV6-4 and TRBJ2-7, with D unresolved. The germline gives CDR1 MRHNA, CDR2 SNTAGT. The CDR3 extends over 11 amino acids. V lost 2 bases and J 4 bases, leaving 3 bases between the germline ends. For the CDR3, the DNA is TGTGCCAGCAGTGACGGATACGAGCAGTACTTC. This sequence encodes CASSDGYEQYF.

The genes are TRBV5-1 and TRBJ1-3; no clear D gene. Germline lookup yields CDR1 SGHRS and CDR2 YFSETQ. The CDR3 totals 14 residues. Trimming removed 5 bases at V and 1 base at J, with 10 bases between. CDR3 sequence (DNA): TGCGCCAGCAGTAATGGACGGTCTGGAAACACCATATATTTT. Amino acids: CASSNGRSGNTIYF.

V is TRBV9 and J is TRBJ1-1; TRBD1 agrees at 7 bases. The CDR3 runs to 14 residues. V lost 4 bases to trimming and J lost 6 bases; unmatched junction nucleotides: 9. The germline gives CDR1 SGDLS, CDR2 YYNGEE. CDR3 sequence: CASSPRGGRSEAFF. The CDR3 nucleotides are TGTGCCAGCAGCCCCAGGGGGGGCCGTTCTGAAGCTTTCTTT.

Only one count was recorded for this clone. This chain joins TRBV5-4 and TRBJ2-2; unclear D gene. Germline CDR1 reads SGHNT; CDR2 reads YYREEE (reference sequence). This CDR3 contains 11 residues. Trimming took 0 bases from V and 7 from J, leaving 1 base between them. CDR3 protein: CASSLDGELFF. CDR3 coding DNA: TGTGCCAGCAGCTTGGACGGGGAGCTGTTTTTT.

V gene TRBV2 combines with J gene TRBJ1-2, with D perhaps TRBD1 (5 bases). The CDR3 covers 17 residues. Germline-derived CDR1 and CDR2 are SNHLY and FYNNEI. V was trimmed by 0 bases and J by 4 bases, leaving 18 bases between them. DNA for the CDR3: TGTGCCAGCAGTGAAGCGCTTTGGTCAGGGATCTTCTATGGCTACACCTTC. Encoded protein: CASSEALWSGIFYGYTF.

V usage is TRBV28 and J usage is TRBJ1-5; the D gene is possibly TRBD1 (5 bases). Germline V gene sequence: CDR1 MDHEN, CDR2 SYDVKM. V lost 8 bases and J lost 5, with 16 bases in between. This CDR3 region has 14 residues. Written as DNA, the CDR3 is TGTGCCAGCGCCGGGGGGGGAGGTTATCAGCCCCAGCATTTT. Translation: CASAGGGGYQPQHF.

V is TRBV30 and J is TRBJ2-7; D call uncertain. CDR1 GTSNPN and CDR2 SVGIG come from the germline V gene (reference sequence). The CDR3 loop spans 14 amino acids. Trimming shortened V by 0 bases and J by 9 bases, and 18 bases separated the two germline ends. As DNA, the CDR3 is TGTGCCTGGAGTGTTGGTGTACTCCTGACCGGGCAGTACTTC. It translates to CAWSVGVLLTGQYF. Supplemented by reference TRBV30 and TRBJ2-7, the full variable domain reads SQTIHQWPATLVQPVGSPLSLECTVEGTSNPNLYWYRQAAGRGLQLLFYSVGIGQISSEVPQNLSASRPQDRQFILSSKKLLLSDSGFYLCAWSVGVLLTGQYFGPGTRLTVT.

This chain links TRBV5-1 with TRBJ2-3, with D possibly being TRBD1 or TRBD2 (5 bases each). Germline V gene data show CDR1 as SGHRS and CDR2 as YFSETQ. Trimming pared 1 base from V and 4 bases from J, leaving 10 bases between. The CDR3 has 14 residues. This CDR3 reads CASSLWGSADTQYF. CDR3 nucleotide sequence: TGCGCCAGCAGCTTGTGGGGGAGCGCAGATACGCAGTATTTT.

The chain has TRBV6-5 and TRBJ2-1; D is unresolved. Trimming took 9 bases from V and 5 from J, leaving 8 bases between them. CDR1 and CDR2 from the germline V gene are MNHEY and SVGAGI. The CDR3 contains 11 residues. The CDR3: CASGRHNEQFF. In nucleotides, the CDR3 is TGTGCCAGTGGGCGGCACAATGAGCAGTTCTTC.